This is a list of T cell receptor beta chains from one sample in a study of shared clonotypes between healthy human individuals. Some clones are missing from TCRdb's copy, which holds only in-frame ones; the method was immunoSEQ multiplex PCR. The sample lists millions of clones, roughly 94% occurring once. The sample was naive CD4+ T cells sorted from blood. These TCRs come from a young man in good health. The CDR3 runs from the conserved cysteine through the conserved F or W. A D gene is named only where the DNA matches it firmly. For some rows the clone size is stated as once, few or many, or as a class when expanded; others skip it.

d_gene	v_gene	j_gene	abundance	CDR3aa	CDR3nt
-	TRBV5-6	TRBJ1-5	-	CASSLTGDGNQPQHF	TGTGCCAGCAGCTTGACGGGGGATGGCAATCAGCCCCAGCATTTT
-	TRBV7-2	TRBJ2-2	-	CASSFTGTVATGELFF	TGTGCCAGCAGCTTCACGGGAACGGTTGCCACCGGGGAGCTGTTTTTT
-	TRBV9	TRBJ1-3	few	CASSVDNSNSGNTIYF	TGTGCCAGCAGCGTGGATAACAGCAACTCTGGAAACACCATATATTTT
-	TRBV6-5	TRBJ1-1	-	CASSPLSKGTEAFF	TGTGCCAGCAGCCCACTATCGAAAGGGACTGAAGCTTTCTTT
-	TRBV10-3	TRBJ1-1	-	CATRVGTENTEAFF	TGTGCCACCCGCGTGGGGACGGAGAACACTGAAGCTTTCTTT
TRBD2	TRBV25-1	TRBJ2-7	-	CASSAGLAGAYEQYF	TGTGCCAGCAGTGCGGGACTAGCGGGTGCCTACGAGCAGTACTTC
TRBD1	TRBV5-4	TRBJ1-2	-	CASSQGAERNGYTF	TGTGCCAGCAGCCAGGGGGCGGAGCGGAATGGCTACACCTTC
-	TRBV4-2	TRBJ2-3	-	CASSQDDALAGTDTQYF	TGTGCCAGCAGCCAAGATGATGCGCTAGCCGGGACAGATACGCAGTATTTT
-	TRBV19	TRBJ2-3	-	CASRDHSTDTQYF	TGTGCCAGTAGGGACCATAGCACAGATACGCAGTATTTT
TRBD2	TRBV4-3	TRBJ2-3	-	CASSQEALAGAAGTDTQYF	TGCGCCAGCAGCCAAGAGGCTCTAGCGGGAGCCGCCGGCACAGATACGCAGTATTTT
TRBD1	TRBV6-6	TRBJ1-3	-	CASSPTGRAGNTIYF	TGTGCCAGCAGTCCGACAGGGAGGGCTGGAAACACCATATATTTT
-	TRBV4-1	TRBJ2-3	-	CASRRSGTDTQYF	TGCGCCAGCAGGAGGTCAGGCACAGATACGCAGTATTTT
-	TRBV19	TRBJ1-6	few	CATGAYSYNSPLHF	TGTGCCACAGGGGCCTACTCCTATAATTCACCCCTCCACTTT
-	TRBV29-1	TRBJ2-7	-	CSAGPAYEQYF	TGCAGCGCCGGACCGGCCTACGAGCAGTACTTC
-	TRBV5-4	TRBJ1-2	-	CASSSPGASKVGYTF	TGTGCCAGCAGCTCACCGGGGGCCAGCAAGGTTGGCTACACCTTC
-	TRBV6-5	TRBJ2-2	once	CASSLRLAGELFF	TGTGCCAGCAGTCTGCGACTAGCCGGGGAGCTGTTTTTT
TRBD2	TRBV5-5	TRBJ2-3	-	CASSSTSGSTDTQYF	TGTGCCAGCAGCTCGACTAGCGGGAGCACAGATACGCAGTATTTT
-	TRBV2	TRBJ2-7	-	CASSPWEYEQYF	TGTGCCAGCAGCCCTTGGGAGTACGAGCAGTACTTC
-	TRBV4-1	TRBJ2-7	once	CASSQEHGLEQYF	TGCGCCAGCAGCCAAGAACATGGGCTCGAGCAGTACTTC
TRBD2	TRBV27	TRBJ2-5	-	CATAGTSGPQETQYF	TGTGCCACCGCAGGGACTAGCGGTCCTCAAGAGACCCAGTACTTC
-	TRBV2	TRBJ1-2	once	CASTDNYSGYTF	TGTGCCAGCACAGACAACTATTCAGGCTACACCTTC
-	TRBV6-5	TRBJ2-7	once	CASSYGRDIPYEQYF	TGTGCCAGCAGTTACGGCCGGGACATACCTTACGAGCAGTACTTC
-	TRBV29-1	TRBJ1-2	-	CSVVRQTNYGYTF	TGCAGCGTTGTTAGACAGACTAACTATGGCTACACCTTC